The clone carrying this TCR beta chain was seen repeatedly, ten times or more. What it binds is not known. The sample comes from a study of T cells in Graves' hyperthyroidism and ophthalmopathy. Findings of the study overall: Most thyroid-expanded clonotypes above 0.001 were also found in blood. Separation of ophthalmopathy from stable hyperthyroidism was achieved by a 13 V-J model.

Germline V lookup: CDR1 DFQATT, CDR2 SNEGSKA (reference sequence). With 4 bases removed from V and 4 bases from J, the gap between germline ends came to 17 bases. This CDR3 comprises 15 residues. It was RNA transcripts that yielded the amplified TCR beta CDR3 regions. TCR CDR3 regions were first amplified by RT-PCR with HTBI primers. TCRdb re-called the multiplex PCR reads with MiXCR, one entry per CDR3 protein. The sample yields around 350,000 distinct CDR3 sequences, roughly 14% seen once. The chain combines TRBV20-1 with TRBJ2-1, with D perhaps matching TRBD1 (6 bases). Sequencing was performed on blood. The source of this sequence is a young woman with Graves' ophthalmopathy. The CDR3 is CSATKTGREYNEQFF. The CDR3 DNA reads TGCAGTGCTACTAAGACAGGAAGGGAGTACAATGAGCAGTTCTTC.